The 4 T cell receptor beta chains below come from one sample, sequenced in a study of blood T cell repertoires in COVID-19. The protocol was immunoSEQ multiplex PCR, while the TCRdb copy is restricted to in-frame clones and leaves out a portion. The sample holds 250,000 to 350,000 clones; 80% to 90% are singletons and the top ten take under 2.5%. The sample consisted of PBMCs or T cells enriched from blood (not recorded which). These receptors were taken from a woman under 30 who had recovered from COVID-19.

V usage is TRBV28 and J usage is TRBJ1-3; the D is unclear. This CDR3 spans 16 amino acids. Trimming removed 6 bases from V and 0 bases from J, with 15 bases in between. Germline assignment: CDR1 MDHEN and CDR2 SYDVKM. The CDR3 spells CASSTNGFFSGNTIYF. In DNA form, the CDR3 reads TGTGCCAGCAGCACCAACGGTTTTTTCTCTGGAAACACCATATATTTT.

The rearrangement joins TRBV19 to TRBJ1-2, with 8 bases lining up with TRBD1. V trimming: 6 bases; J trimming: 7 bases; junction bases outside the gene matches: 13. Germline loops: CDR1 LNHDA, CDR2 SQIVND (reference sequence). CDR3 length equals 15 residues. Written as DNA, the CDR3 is TGTGCCAGTAGCCTGGGGTTAGGACAGGGCTCTGGCTACACCTTC. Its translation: CASSLGLGQGSGYTF.

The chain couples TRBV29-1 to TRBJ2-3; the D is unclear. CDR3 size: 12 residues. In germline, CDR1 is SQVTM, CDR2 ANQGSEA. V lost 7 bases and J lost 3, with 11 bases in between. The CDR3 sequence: CSAFLLTDTQYF. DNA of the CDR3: TGCAGCGCTTTCCTCCTGACAGATACGCAGTATTTT.

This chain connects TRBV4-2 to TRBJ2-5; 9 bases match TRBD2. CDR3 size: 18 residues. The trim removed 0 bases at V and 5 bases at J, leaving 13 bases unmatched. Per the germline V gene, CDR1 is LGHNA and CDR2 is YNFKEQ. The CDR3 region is CASSQEGGPGGGAETQYF. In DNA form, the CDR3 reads TGTGCCAGCAGCCAAGAAGGAGGCCCCGGCGGGGGGGCGGAGACCCAGTACTTC.